This TCR beta chain was obtained from a study of T cells after yellow fever vaccination. There are many counts of this clonotype. Its antigen remains unidentified. General study results and limits: Contamination of FACS-sorted repertoires by abundant clonotypes from the bulk population could occur.

5'RACE template switching added a universal primer site and UMIs to TCR cDNA. From the 5' RACE reads, TCRdb called clonotypes with MiXCR, one entry per CDR3 protein. The top ten clones hold about 20% of a sample with 300,000 to 400,000 distinct CDR3 sequences, roughly 8.7% of them seen once. The clonotype was recovered from a man younger than 35 who received the YFV17D yellow fever vaccine. The input for sequencing was PBMCs, taken on the day of the first yellow fever vaccination.

CDR3 sequence (DNA): TGCGCCAGCAGCTTGGATAACTCCTACGAGCAGTACTTC. Translating gives CASSLDNSYEQYF. The rearrangement uses TRBV5-1 and TRBJ2-7; D gene uncertain. The CDR3 runs 13 residues. The ends were cut back, 0 bases at V and 0 bases at J, with 4 bases in the middle. Germline V gives CDR1 SGHRS, CDR2 YFSETQ.